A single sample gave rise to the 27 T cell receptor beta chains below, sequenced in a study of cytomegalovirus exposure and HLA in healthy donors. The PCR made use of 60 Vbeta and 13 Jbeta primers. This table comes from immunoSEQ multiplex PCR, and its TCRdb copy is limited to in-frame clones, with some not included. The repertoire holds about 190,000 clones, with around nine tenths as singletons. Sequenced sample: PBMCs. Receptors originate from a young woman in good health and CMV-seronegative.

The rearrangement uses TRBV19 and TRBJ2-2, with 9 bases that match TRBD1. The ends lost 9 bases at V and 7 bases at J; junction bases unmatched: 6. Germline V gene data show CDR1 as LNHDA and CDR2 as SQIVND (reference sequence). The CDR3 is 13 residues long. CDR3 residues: CASSDRGGGELFF. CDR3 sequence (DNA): TGTGCCAGCTCGGACAGGGGCGGCGGGGAGCTGTTTTTT.

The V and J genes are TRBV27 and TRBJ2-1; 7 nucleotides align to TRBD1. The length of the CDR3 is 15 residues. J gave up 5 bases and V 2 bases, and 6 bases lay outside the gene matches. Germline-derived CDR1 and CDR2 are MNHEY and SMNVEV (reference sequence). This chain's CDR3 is CASSLGTVPNNEQFF. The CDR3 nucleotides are TGTGCCAGCAGTTTAGGGACAGTTCCAAACAATGAGCAGTTCTTC.

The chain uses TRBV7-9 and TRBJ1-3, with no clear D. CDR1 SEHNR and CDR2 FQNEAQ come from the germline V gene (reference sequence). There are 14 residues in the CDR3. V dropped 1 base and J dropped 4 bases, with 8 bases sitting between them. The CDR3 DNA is TGTGCCAGCAGCTTAGGAGGTCCCGGAAACACCATATATTTT. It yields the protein CASSLGGPGNTIYF.

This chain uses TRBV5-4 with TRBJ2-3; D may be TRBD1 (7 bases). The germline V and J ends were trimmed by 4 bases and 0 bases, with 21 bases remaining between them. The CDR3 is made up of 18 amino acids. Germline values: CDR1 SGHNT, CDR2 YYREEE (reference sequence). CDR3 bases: TGTGCCAGCAGCCGACCTCCGACAGGGAGGCTCAGCACAGATACGCAGTATTTT. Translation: CASSRPPTGRLSTDTQYF.

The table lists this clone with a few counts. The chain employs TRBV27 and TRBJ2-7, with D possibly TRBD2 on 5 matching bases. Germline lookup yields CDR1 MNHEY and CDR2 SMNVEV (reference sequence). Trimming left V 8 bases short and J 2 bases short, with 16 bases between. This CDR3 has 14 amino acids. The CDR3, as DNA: TGTGCCAGCGAGAAGGCGGGCTCCCCCTACGAGCAGTACTTC. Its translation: CASEKAGSPYEQYF.

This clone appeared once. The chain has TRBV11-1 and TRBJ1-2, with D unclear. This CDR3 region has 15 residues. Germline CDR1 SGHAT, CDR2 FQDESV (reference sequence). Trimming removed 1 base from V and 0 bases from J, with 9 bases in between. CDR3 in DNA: TGTGCCAGCAGCTTAGGAAGAGAGACTAACTATGGCTACACCTTC. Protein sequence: CASSLGRETNYGYTF.

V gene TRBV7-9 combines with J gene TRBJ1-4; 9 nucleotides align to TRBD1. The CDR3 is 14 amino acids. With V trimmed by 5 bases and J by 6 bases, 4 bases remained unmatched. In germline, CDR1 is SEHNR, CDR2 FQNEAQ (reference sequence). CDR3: CASSQGQGHEKLFF. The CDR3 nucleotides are TGTGCCAGCAGCCAAGGACAGGGGCATGAAAAACTGTTTTTT.

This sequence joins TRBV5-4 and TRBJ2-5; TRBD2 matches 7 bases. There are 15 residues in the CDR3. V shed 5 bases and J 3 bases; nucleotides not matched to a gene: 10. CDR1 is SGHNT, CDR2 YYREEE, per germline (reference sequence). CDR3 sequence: CASSTAGENKETQYF. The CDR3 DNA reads TGTGCCAGCAGTACCGCGGGAGAGAACAAAGAGACCCAGTACTTC.

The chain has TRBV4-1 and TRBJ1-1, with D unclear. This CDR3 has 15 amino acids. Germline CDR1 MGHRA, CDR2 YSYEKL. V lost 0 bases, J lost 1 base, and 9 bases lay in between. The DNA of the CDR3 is TGCGCCAGCAGCCAAGATGGGCGCAAGAACACTGAAGCTTTCTTT. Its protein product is CASSQDGRKNTEAFF.

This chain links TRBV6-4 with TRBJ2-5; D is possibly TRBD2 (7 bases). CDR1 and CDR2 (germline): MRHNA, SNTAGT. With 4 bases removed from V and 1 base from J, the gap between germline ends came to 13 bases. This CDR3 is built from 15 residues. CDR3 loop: CASSASGGGQETQYF. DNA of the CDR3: TGTGCCAGCAGTGCTAGCGGAGGGGGCCAAGAGACCCAGTACTTC.

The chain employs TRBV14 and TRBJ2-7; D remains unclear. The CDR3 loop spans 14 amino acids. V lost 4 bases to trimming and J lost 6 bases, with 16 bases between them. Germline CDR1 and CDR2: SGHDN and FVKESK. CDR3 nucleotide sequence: TGTGCCAGCAGCCCACGGTGGTCAGGTTTCGAGCAGTACTTC. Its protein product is CASSPRWSGFEQYF.

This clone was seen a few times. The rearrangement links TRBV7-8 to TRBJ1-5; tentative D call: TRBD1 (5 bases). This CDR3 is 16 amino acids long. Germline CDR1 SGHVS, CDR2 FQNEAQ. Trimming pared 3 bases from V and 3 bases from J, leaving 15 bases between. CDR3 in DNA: TGTGCCAGCAGCTTTGGACAAGCTTTTAACAATCAGCCCCAGCATTTT. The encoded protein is CASSFGQAFNNQPQHF.

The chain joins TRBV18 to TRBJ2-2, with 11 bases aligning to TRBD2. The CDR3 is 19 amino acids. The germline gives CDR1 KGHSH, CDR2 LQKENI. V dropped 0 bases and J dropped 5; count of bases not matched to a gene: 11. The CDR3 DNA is TGTGCCAGCTCACCACCGCTTTCTTTAGCGGGGGGGAAGACCGGGGAGCTGTTTTTT. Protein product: CASSPPLSLAGGKTGELFF.

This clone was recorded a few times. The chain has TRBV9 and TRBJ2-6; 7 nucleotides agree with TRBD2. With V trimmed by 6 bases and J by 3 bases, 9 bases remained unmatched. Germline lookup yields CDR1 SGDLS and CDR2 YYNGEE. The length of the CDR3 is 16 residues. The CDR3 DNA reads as TGTGCCAGCACCAGCGGGGACGCTATTGGGGCCAACGTCCTGACTTTC. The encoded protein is CASTSGDAIGANVLTF.

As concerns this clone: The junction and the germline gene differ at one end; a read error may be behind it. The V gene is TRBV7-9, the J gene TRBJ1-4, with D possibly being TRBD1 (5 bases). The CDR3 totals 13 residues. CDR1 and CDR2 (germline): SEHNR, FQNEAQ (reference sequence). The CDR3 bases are TGTTCCAGCAGCGGAGGGACCTTAGGGAAACTGTTTTTT. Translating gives CSSSGGTLGKLFF.

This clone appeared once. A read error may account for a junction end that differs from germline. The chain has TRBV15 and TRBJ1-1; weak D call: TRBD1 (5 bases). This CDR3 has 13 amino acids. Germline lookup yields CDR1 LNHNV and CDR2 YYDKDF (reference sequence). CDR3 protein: CATSRDRGTGAFF. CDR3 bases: TGTGCCACCAGCAGAGATCGGGGGACTGGAGCTTTCTTT.

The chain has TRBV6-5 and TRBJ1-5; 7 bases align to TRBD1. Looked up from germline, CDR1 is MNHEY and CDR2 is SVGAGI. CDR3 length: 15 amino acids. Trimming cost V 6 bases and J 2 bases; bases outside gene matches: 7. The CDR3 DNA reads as TGTGCCAGCAGCCAGGGGGGATTAGGCAATCAGCCCCAGCATTTT. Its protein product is CASSQGGLGNQPQHF.

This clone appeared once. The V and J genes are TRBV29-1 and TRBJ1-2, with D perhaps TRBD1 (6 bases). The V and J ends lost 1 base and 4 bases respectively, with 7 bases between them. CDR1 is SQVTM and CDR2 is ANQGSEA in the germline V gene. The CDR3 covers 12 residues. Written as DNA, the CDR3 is TGCAGCGTTGAAGGCAGGGGCTATGGCTACACCTTC. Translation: CSVEGRGYGYTF. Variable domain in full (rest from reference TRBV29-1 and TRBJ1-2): SAVISQKPSRDICQRGTSLTIQCQVDSQVTMMFWYRQQPGQSLTLIATANQGSEATYESGFVIDKFPISRPNLTFSTLTVSNMSPEDSSIYLCSVEGRGYGYTFGSGTRLTVV.

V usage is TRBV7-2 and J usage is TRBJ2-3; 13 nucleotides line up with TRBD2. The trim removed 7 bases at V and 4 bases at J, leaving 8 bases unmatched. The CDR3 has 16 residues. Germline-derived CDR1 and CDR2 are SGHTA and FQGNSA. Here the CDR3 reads CASTVGLAGASDTQYF. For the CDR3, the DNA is TGTGCCAGCACCGTCGGACTAGCGGGAGCGTCAGATACGCAGTATTTT.

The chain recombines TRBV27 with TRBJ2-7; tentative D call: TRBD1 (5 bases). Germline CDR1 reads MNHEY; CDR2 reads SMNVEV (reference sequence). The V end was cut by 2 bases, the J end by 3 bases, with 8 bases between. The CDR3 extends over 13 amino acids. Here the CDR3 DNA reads TGTGCCAGCAGTTTACAGGGAAACTACGAGCAGTACTTC. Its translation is CASSLQGNYEQYF.

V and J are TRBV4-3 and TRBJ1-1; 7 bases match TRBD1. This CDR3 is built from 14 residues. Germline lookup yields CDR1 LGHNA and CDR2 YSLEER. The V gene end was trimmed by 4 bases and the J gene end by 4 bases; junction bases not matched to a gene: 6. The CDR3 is CASSRGQAFTEAFF. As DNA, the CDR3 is TGCGCCAGCAGCCGAGGACAGGCGTTCACTGAAGCTTTCTTT.

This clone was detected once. The CDR3 protein is CSIRDNQNTEAFF. DNA for the CDR3: TGCAGCATCCGGGACAACCAGAACACTGAAGCTTTCTTT. The V call is TRBV29-1, the J call TRBJ1-1; tentative D call: TRBD1 (6 bases). The ends were cut back, 8 bases at V and 1 base at J, with 14 bases in the middle. Per germline, CDR1 SQVTM and CDR2 ANQGSEA. The length of the CDR3 is 13 residues.

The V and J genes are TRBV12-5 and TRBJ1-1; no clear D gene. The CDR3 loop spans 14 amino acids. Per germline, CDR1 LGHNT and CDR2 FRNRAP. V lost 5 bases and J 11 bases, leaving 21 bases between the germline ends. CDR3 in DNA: TGTGCTAGTGGTCCCAACGGGATGGATCGGGCGGCTTTCTTT. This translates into CASGPNGMDRAAFF.

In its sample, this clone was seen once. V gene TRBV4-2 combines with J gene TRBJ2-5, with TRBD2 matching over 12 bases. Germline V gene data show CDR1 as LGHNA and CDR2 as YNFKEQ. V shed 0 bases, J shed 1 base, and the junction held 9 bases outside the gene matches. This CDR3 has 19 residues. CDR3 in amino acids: CASSQEVGGTSGSQETQYF. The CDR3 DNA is TGTGCCAGCAGCCAAGAAGTAGGCGGGACTAGCGGGTCCCAAGAGACCCAGTACTTC.

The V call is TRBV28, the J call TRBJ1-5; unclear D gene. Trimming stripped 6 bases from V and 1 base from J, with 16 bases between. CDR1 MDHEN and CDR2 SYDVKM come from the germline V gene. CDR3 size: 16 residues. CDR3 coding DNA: TGTGCCAGCAGCCCTTCGACCGGCGGGAGCAATCAGCCCCAGCATTTT. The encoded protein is CASSPSTGGSNQPQHF.

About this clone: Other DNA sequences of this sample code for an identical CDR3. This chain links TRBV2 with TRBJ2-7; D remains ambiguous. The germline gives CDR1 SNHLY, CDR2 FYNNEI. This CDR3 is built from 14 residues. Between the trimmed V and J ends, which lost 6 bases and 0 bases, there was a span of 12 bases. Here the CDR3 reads CASRLGSYSYEQYF. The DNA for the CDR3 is TGTGCCAGCAGGCTAGGATCCTACTCCTACGAGCAGTACTTC.

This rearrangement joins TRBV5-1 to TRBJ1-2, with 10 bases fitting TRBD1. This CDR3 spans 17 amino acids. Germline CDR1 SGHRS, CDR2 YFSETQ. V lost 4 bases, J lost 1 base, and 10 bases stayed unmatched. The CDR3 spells CASSPPLRDRGNYGYTF. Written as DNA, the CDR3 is TGCGCCAGCAGCCCGCCCCTCCGGGACAGGGGTAACTATGGCTACACCTTC.